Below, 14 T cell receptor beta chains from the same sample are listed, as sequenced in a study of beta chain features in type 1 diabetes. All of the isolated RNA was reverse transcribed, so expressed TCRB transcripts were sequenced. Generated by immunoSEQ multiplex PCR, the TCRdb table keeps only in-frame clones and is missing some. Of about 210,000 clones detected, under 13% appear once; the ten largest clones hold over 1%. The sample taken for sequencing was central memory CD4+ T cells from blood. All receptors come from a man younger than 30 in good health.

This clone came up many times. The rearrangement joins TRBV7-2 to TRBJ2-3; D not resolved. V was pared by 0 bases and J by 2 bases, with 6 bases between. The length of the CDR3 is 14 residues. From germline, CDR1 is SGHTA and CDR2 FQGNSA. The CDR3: CASSLAGITDTQYF. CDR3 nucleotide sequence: TGTGCCAGCAGCTTAGCAGGGATCACAGATACGCAGTATTTT. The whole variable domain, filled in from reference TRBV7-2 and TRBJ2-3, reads GAGVSQSPSNKVTEKGKDVELRCDPISGHTALYWYRQSLGQGLEFLIYFQGNSAPDKSGLPSDRFSAERTGGSVSTLTIQRTQQEDSAVYLCASSLAGITDTQYFGPGTRLTVL.

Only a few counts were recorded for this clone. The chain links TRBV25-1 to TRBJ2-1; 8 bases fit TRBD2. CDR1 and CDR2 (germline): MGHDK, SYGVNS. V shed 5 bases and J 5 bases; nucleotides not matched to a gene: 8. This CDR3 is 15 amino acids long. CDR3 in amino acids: CASSSVAGIDNEQFF. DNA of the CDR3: TGTGCCAGCAGTTCGGTAGCGGGGATTGACAATGAGCAGTTCTTC.

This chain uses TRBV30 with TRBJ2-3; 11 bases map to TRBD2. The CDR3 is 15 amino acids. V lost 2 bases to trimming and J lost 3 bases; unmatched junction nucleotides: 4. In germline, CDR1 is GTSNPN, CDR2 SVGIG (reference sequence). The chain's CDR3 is CAWSIAGGPTDTQYF. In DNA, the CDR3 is TGTGCCTGGAGTATAGCGGGAGGGCCAACAGATACGCAGTATTTT.

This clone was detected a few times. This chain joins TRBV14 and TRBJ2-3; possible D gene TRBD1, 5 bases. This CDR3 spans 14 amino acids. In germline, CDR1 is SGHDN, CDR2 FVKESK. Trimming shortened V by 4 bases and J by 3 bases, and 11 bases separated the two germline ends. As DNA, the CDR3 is TGTGCCAGCAGCCTTTTAGGGGTTACAGATACGCAGTATTTT. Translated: CASSLLGVTDTQYF. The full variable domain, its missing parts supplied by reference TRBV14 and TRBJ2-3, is EAGVTQFPSHSVIEKGQTVTLRCDPISGHDNLYWYRRVMGKEIKFLLHFVKESKQDESGMPNNRFLAERTGGTYSTLKVQPAELEDSGVYFCASSLLGVTDTQYFGPGTRLTVL.

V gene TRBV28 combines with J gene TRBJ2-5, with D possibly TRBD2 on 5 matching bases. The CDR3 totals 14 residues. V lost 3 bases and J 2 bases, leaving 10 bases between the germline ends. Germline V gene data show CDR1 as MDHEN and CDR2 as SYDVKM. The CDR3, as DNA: TGTGCCAGCAGTTTCCGGGATGGGCAAGAGACCCAGTACTTC. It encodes CASSFRDGQETQYF.

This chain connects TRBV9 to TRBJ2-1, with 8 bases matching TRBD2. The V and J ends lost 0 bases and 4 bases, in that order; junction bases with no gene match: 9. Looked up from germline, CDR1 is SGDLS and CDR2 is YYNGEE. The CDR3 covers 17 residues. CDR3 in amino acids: CASSVGWGAGVYNEQFF. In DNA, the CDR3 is TGTGCCAGCAGCGTAGGTTGGGGAGCGGGAGTGTACAATGAGCAGTTCTTC.

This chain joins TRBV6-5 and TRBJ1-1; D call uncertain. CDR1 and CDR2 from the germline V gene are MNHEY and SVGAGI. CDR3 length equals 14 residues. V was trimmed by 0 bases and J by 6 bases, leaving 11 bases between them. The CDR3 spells CASSYSMGGPEAFF. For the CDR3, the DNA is TGTGCCAGCAGTTACTCGATGGGCGGCCCTGAAGCTTTCTTT.

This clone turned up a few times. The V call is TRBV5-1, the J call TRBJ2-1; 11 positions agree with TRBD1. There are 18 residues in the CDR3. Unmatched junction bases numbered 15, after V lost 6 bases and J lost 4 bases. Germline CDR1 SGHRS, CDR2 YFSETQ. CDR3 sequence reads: CASILYPTGTGGYNEQFF. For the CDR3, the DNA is TGCGCCAGCATCCTATACCCAACCGGGACAGGGGGATACAATGAGCAGTTCTTC.

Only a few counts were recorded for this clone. DNA for the CDR3: TGTGCCATCAGTGGTCTTTTCGGGGGGGACACTGAAGCTTTCTTT. Amino acids: CAISGLFGGDTEAFF. The chain employs TRBV10-3 and TRBJ1-1; D possibly corresponds to TRBD1 (5 bases). Per the germline V gene, CDR1 is ENHRY and CDR2 is SYGVKD. CDR3 size: 15 residues. Trimming left V 4 bases short and J 3 bases short, with 15 bases between.

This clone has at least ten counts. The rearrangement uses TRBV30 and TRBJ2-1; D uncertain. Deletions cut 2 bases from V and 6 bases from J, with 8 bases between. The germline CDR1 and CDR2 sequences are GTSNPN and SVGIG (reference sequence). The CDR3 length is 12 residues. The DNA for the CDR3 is TGTGCCTGGAGTCCCTCGGCCAATGAGCAGTTCTTC. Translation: CAWSPSANEQFF. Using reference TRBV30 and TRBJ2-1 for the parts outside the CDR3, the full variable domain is SQTIHQWPATLVQPVGSPLSLECTVEGTSNPNLYWYRQAAGRGLQLLFYSVGIGQISSEVPQNLSASRPQDRQFILSSKKLLLSDSGFYLCAWSPSANEQFFGPGTRLTVL.

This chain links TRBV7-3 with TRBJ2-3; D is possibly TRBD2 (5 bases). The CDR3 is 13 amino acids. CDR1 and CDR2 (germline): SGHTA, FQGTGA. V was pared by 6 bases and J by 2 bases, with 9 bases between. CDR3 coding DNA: TGTGCCAGCAGGAGGGCCATCACAGATACGCAGTATTTT. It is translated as CASRRAITDTQYF.

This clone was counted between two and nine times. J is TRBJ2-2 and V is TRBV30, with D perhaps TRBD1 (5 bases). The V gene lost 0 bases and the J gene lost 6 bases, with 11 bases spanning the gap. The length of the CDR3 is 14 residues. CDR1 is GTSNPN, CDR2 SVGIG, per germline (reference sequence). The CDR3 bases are TGTGCCTGGAGTGTTGGGGCCATCCCCGGGGAGCTGTTTTTT. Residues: CAWSVGAIPGELFF.

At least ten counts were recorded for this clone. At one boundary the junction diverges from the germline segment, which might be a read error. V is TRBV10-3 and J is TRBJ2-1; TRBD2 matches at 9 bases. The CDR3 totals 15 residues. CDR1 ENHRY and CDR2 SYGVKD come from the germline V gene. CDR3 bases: TGTGCCAGCAGTACCGGGACTAGCAGTATCTATGAGCAGTTCTTC. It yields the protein CASSTGTSSIYEQFF.

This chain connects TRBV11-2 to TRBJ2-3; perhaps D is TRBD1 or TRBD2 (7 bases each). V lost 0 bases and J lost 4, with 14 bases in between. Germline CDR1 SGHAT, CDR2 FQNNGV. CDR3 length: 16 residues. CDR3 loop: CASSLDRGGGADTQYF. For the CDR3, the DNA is TGTGCCAGCAGCTTAGATCGGGGAGGGGGCGCAGATACGCAGTATTTT.